This is a list of T cell receptor beta chains from one sample in a study of shared clonotypes between healthy human individuals. The data were produced by immunoSEQ multiplex PCR, yet TCRdb's version contains in-frame clones alone and is incomplete. The sample records around 2.1 million clones, under 95% being singletons. Material: naive CD8+ T cells from PBMCs. The receptor source for this set is a man between 18 and 35 years old in good health. Some clones in this sample may be carry-over from other donors' samples. CDR3s include the opening cysteine and the closing phenylalanine or tryptophan. The D gene is left open where the match is weak. Where a row states a size, it is once, few, many or the class of an expanded clone; other rows omit it.

d_call	j_call	v_call	clone_size	cdr3_nt	cdr3_aa
.	TRBJ2-7	TRBV6-1	.	TGTGCCAGCAGTTCAGGGGCCTACGAGCAGTACTTC	CASSSGAYEQYF
.	TRBJ2-7	TRBV7-9	once	TGTGCCAGCAGCTCAAGACAGGTATTTCCCTACGAGCAGTACTTC	CASSSRQVFPYEQYF
.	TRBJ2-7	TRBV27	.	TGTGCCAGCAGTTTAACACCCCGGTACGAGCAGTACTTC	CASSLTPRYEQYF
.	TRBJ1-1	TRBV9	.	TGTGCCAGCACCTACTTACAGGGTGCTGAAGCTTTCTTT	CASTYLQGAEAFF
.	TRBJ2-5	TRBV29-1	.	TGCAGCGTTGAAGATCCGGAGAACCAAGAGACCCAGTACTTC	CSVEDPENQETQYF
TRBD2	TRBJ2-1	TRBV2	.	TGTGCCAGCAGTGCAGCGGGAGGGGGTGTTTACAATGAGCAGTTCTTC	CASSAAGGGVYNEQFF
TRBD2	TRBJ2-3	TRBV11-2	.	TGTGCCAGCAGCGTCCTGGGGGGGACGCGCACAGATACGCAGTATTTT	CASSVLGGTRTDTQYF
.	TRBJ1-1	TRBV20-1	.	TGCAGGGGGACTGACACTGAAGCTTTCTTT	CRGTDTEAFF
TRBD1	TRBJ2-7	TRBV29-1	.	TGCAGCGTTGGGAGGACAGGGAGTATCTACGAGCAGTACTTC	CSVGRTGSIYEQYF
TRBD2	TRBJ2-4	TRBV29-1	.	TGCAGCGCCGGGAGGCTTCAAGAAGGCAAAAACATTCAGTACTTC	CSAGRLQEGKNIQYF
.	TRBJ2-7	TRBV28	once	TGTGCCAGCAGTTTTGGACTTGCTAGCTCCTACGAGCAGTACTTC	CASSFGLASSYEQYF
TRBD2	TRBJ2-7	TRBV9	.	TGTGCCAGCAGCCCTAGCGGGAGTTATGACGAGCAGTACTTC	CASSPSGSYDEQYF
.	TRBJ1-5	TRBV28	.	TGTGCCAGCAGTTGGGCGGGGGGTAGCAATCAGCCCCAGCATTTT	CASSWAGGSNQPQHF
.	TRBJ1-1	TRBV7-9	.	TGTGCCAGCAGCTTAGAGGAAAGGAGGGCAGAAGCTTTCTTT	CASSLEERRAEAFF
.	TRBJ2-7	TRBV28	once	TGTGCCAGCAAGCCCAGGGGGTTAAGGAGGGTGGCCTACGAGCAGTACTTC	CASKPRGLRRVAYEQYF
TRBD2	TRBJ2-7	TRBV11-2	.	TGTGCCAGCACCCTGACTAGCGGGAGGGAGTACCTCTACGAGCAGTACTTC	CASTLTSGREYLYEQYF
.	TRBJ2-7	TRBV5-6	.	TGTGCCAGCAGCTGGGGGGGCCCAGCCTACGAGCAGTACTTC	CASSWGGPAYEQYF
.	TRBJ1-4	TRBV7-2	.	TGTGCCAGCCGCGACCGTTCAACTAATGAAAAACTGTTTTTT	CASRDRSTNEKLFF
TRBD1	TRBJ1-5	TRBV19	.	TGTGCCAGTAGTAGGTCAGGGGGACGTTATAGCAATCAGCCCCAGCATTTT	CASSRSGGRYSNQPQHF
.	TRBJ2-3	TRBV9	.	TGTGCCAGCAGCCTAGGGACCGCAAGCACAGATACGCAGTATTTT	CASSLGTASTDTQYF
TRBD2	TRBJ2-1	TRBV9	.	TGTGCCAGCAGCGTGTCCCCGGGACTAGCGGGAGGGCCATACAATGAGCAGTTCTTC	CASSVSPGLAGGPYNEQFF
.	TRBJ1-3	TRBV5-6	.	TGTGCCAGCAGCATACACAGCTCTGGAAACACCATATATTTT	CASSIHSSGNTIYF
.	TRBJ2-7	TRBV19	.	TGTGCCAGTAGTCCACAGGGACTACCCGACTCCTACGAGCAGTACTTC	CASSPQGLPDSYEQYF
.	TRBJ2-7	TRBV7-9	.	TGTGCCAGCAGCCCTACTGGGGGCTACGAGCAGTACTTC	CASSPTGGYEQYF
.	TRBJ1-5	TRBV27	.	TGTGCCAGCAGCCCTGTGGGCAATCAGCCCCAGCATTTT	CASSPVGNQPQHF
.	TRBJ2-7	TRBV27	.	TGTGCCAGCAGCCCCCGAACCTTACAGGAGGAGTCTAGTTGGCCCTACGAGCAGTACTTC	CASSPRTLQEESSWPYEQYF
.	TRBJ1-1	TRBV11-2	.	TGTGCCAGCAGCTTAGGTGGGGGACATTCTTCTGAAGCTTTCTTT	CASSLGGGHSSEAFF
TRBD1	TRBJ1-5	TRBV27	.	TGTGCCAGCAGTACCGTTTGGACAGGACCTGCTCAGCCCCAGCATTTT	CASSTVWTGPAQPQHF
.	TRBJ1-5	TRBV5-1	.	TGCGCCAGCAGCTTGGACGGGGTTAGCAATCAGCCCCAGCATTTT	CASSLDGVSNQPQHF
.	TRBJ2-5	TRBV9	.	TGTGCCAGCAGTCCCCAGGGGCCACTCCAAGAGACCCAGTACTTC	CASSPQGPLQETQYF
TRBD1	TRBJ1-1	TRBV11-2	few	TGTGCCAGCAGCTCTCGGACAGGGAAAAACACTGAAGCTTTCTTT	CASSSRTGKNTEAFF
.	TRBJ2-7	TRBV9	.	TGTGCCTCCTCACTGGGGGGAGTGTACGAGCAGTACTTC	CASSLGGVYEQYF
TRBD1	TRBJ1-6	TRBV4-2	.	TGTGCCAGCAGCACCCAACGACAGGGGAACTCACCCCTCCACTTT	CASSTQRQGNSPLHF
TRBD1	TRBJ1-5	TRBV7-9	.	TGTGCCAGCAGCTTTAAAACCCAGGACAGGCGTCAGCCCCAGCATTTT	CASSFKTQDRRQPQHF
.	TRBJ2-7	TRBV9	.	TGTGCCAGCAGCGCCCAGGGAACCGACTACGAGCAGTACTTC	CASSAQGTDYEQYF
.	TRBJ2-7	TRBV9	.	TGTGCCAGCAGCGTAGCAGTGGGTTACGAGCAGTACTTC	CASSVAVGYEQYF
TRBD2	TRBJ2-1	TRBV9	.	TGTGCCAGCAGCGCCCCGCGTGGGGCTAGCGGGAGGGTAGCCAATGAGCAGTTCTTC	CASSAPRGASGRVANEQFF
TRBD2	TRBJ2-7	TRBV14	.	TGTGCCAGCAGCCATTCACCGGGACTAGCGGGAGTCGAGCAGTACTTC	CASSHSPGLAGVEQYF
TRBD2	TRBJ2-7	TRBV11-2	.	TGTGCCAGCAGCTTTGTGACTAGCGGGAGCTCCTACGAGCAGTACTTC	CASSFVTSGSSYEQYF
.	TRBJ2-7	TRBV7-9	.	TGTGCCAGCAGCCCAAAGGGTTGGTTGTCCGGGACAACCAACGAGCAGTACTTC	CASSPKGWLSGTTNEQYF
.	TRBJ1-1	TRBV6-5	.	TGTGCCAGCAGTTACAGGGTTCTGGACACTGAAGCTTTCTTT	CASSYRVLDTEAFF
TRBD1	TRBJ2-1	TRBV9	.	TGTGCCAGCAGCGTAACGGGACAGAGGGAGAATGAGCAGTTCTTC	CASSVTGQRENEQFF
TRBD2	TRBJ2-7	TRBV27	.	TGTGCCAGCAGTTTTTTAGCGGGAGTAGGGGAGCAGTACTTC	CASSFLAGVGEQYF
.	TRBJ1-2	TRBV19	.	TGTGCCAGTAGTATCCGCCAGGGACTTATCGGCTACACCTTC	CASSIRQGLIGYTF
.	TRBJ2-7	TRBV28	once	TGTGCCAGCAGTCTCAGACTAGTGATGCACGAGCAGTACTTC	CASSLRLVMHEQYF
.	TRBJ2-7	TRBV9	.	TGTGCCAGCAGCGCCGGAGGGGGACAGTTCCGCGAGCAGTACTTC	CASSAGGGQFREQYF
.	TRBJ2-4	TRBV30	.	TGTGCCTGGAGTGTAGCTTTTGCTGCCAGGGCCAAAAACATTCAGTACTTC	CAWSVAFAARAKNIQYF
TRBD2	TRBJ2-1	TRBV28	.	TGTGCCAGCAGTTTATTTAGCGGGAGGGCCGTTGAGCAGTTCTTC	CASSLFSGRAVEQFF
.	TRBJ2-2	TRBV27	.	TGTGCCAGCAGGGGGCCGGGCGGGGAGCTGTTTTTT	CASRGPGGELFF
.	TRBJ2-7	TRBV9	.	TGTGCCAGCAGCGTAGGAGAGGGCTACGAGCAGTACTTC	CASSVGEGYEQYF
.	TRBJ2-7	TRBV19	.	TGTGCCAGTAGTATTCTGATTCGTGGCGACGAGCAGTACTTC	CASSILIRGDEQYF